The next 28 T cell receptor beta chains were all read from a single sample in a study of early T cells in non-severe SARS-CoV-2 infection. TCRdb independently ran MiXCR on the 5' RACE reads; one entry per CDR3 protein. This sample has just under 60,000 distinct CDR3 sequences, with more than 7.5% found just once. Sequencing was done on a sample of whole blood. All receptors come from an adult who was a healthcare worker with PCR-confirmed SARS-CoV-2 infection or an uninfected control (not recorded which).

The table lists this clonotype with many counts. V gene TRBV5-1 combines with J gene TRBJ2-3; TRBD2 matches at 8 bases. This CDR3 contains 18 residues. CDR1 and CDR2 (germline): SGHRS, YFSETQ. V trimming: 5 bases; J trimming: 0 bases; junction bases outside the gene matches: 14. CDR3 DNA sequence: TGCGCCAGCAGATCGACCACAGCGGGAGCGGTGAGCACAGATACGCAGTATTTT. Protein product: CASRSTTAGAVSTDTQYF.

The chain links TRBV11-2 to TRBJ2-1; TRBD2 matches at 12 bases. Germline V gene sequence: CDR1 SGHAT, CDR2 FQNNGV. V shed 5 bases and J 9 bases; nucleotides not matched to a gene: 5. The CDR3 has 14 residues. The CDR3 DNA is TGTGCCAGCAGCCCGGGACTAGCGGGTAGTGAGCAGTTCTTC. This translates into CASSPGLAGSEQFF.

This clonotype was detected a few times. The DNA for the CDR3 is TGTGCCAGCGTCAATAGAAACACTGAAGCTTTCTTT. Residues: CASVNRNTEAFF. The V gene is TRBV12-3 or TRBV12-4, the J gene TRBJ1-1; D is undetermined. V was shortened by 8 bases and J by 2 bases, with 9 bases between the two germline ends. This CDR3 comprises 12 residues.

This clonotype has at least ten counts. The rearrangement uses TRBV20-1 and TRBJ1-1; the D is unclear. Trimming shortened V by 4 bases and J by 3 bases, and 18 bases separated the two germline ends. The CDR3 sequence is 15 residues long. Germline V CDR1 and CDR2: DFQATT, SNEGSKA (reference sequence). CDR3 residues: CSAKDGGGLHTEAFF. The CDR3 DNA sequence: TGCAGTGCTAAGGACGGAGGTGGTCTGCACACTGAAGCTTTCTTT.

The chain couples TRBV10-2 to TRBJ1-3; D is perhaps TRBD1 (6 bases). CDR1 and CDR2 from the germline V gene are WSHSY and SAAADI. Trimming removed 4 bases from V and 2 bases from J, with 12 bases in between. The CDR3 runs to 15 residues. The CDR3, as DNA: TGCGCCAGCAGTGCCGCAGGGGAGGCTGGAAACACCATATATTTT. Amino acids: CASSAAGEAGNTIYF.

This clonotype occurred many times. V is TRBV18 and J is TRBJ1-4; TRBD1 agrees at 10 bases. The CDR3 is 16 residues long. V shed 0 bases and J 7 bases; nucleotides not matched to a gene: 5. Germline CDR1 and CDR2: KGHSH and LQKENI. Written as DNA, the CDR3 is TGTGCCAGCTCACCACCGGGACAGGGGACCGGTGAAAAACTGTTTTTT. It is translated as CASSPPGQGTGEKLFF.

The sample holds many counts of this clonotype. The rearrangement joins TRBV5-1 to TRBJ2-3, with D perhaps TRBD1 (5 bases). The CDR3 length is 13 residues. The V end was cut by 4 bases, the J end by 5 bases, with 11 bases between. Germline CDR1 and CDR2: SGHRS and YFSETQ. The CDR3 sequence is CASSQGHQDTQYF. In nucleotides, the CDR3 is TGCGCCAGCAGCCAAGGACACCAAGATACGCAGTATTTT.

This clonotype was observed at least ten times. The chain carries TRBV9 and TRBJ2-1, with D uncertain. The V end was cut by 3 bases, the J end by 6 bases, with 7 bases between. The CDR3 sequence is 12 residues long. Germline CDR1 reads SGDLS; CDR2 reads YYNGEE. The CDR3 here is CASSGSGNEQFF. The CDR3 region has the DNA TGTGCCAGCAGCGGGAGTGGCAATGAGCAGTTCTTC. Full variable domain (remainder filled in from reference TRBV9 and TRBJ2-1): DSGVTQTPKHLITATGQRVTLRCSPRSGDLSVYWYQQSLDQGLQFLIQYYNGEERAKGNILERFSAQQFPDLHSELNLSSLELGDSALYFCASSGSGNEQFFGPGTRLTVL.

This clonotype appeared a few times. The genes are TRBV3-1 and TRBJ2-1; TRBD2 matches 15 bases. With V trimmed by 7 bases and J by 6 bases, 13 bases remained unmatched. Germline V lookup: CDR1 LGHDT, CDR2 YNNKEL (reference sequence). The CDR3 totals 18 residues. As DNA, the CDR3 is TGTGCCAGCACCACAGGACTAGCGGGAGGGGGACCCCTCAATGAGCAGTTCTTC. Protein: CASTTGLAGGGPLNEQFF.

The chain couples TRBV29-1 to TRBJ2-1, with D tentatively TRBD2 (6 bases). This CDR3 is built from 13 residues. V gave up 2 bases and J gave up 4 bases, with 9 bases separating them. CDR1 and CDR2 (germline): SQVTM, ANQGSEA. In DNA form, the CDR3 reads TGCAGCGTTGAACGGCGGGGATACAATGAGCAGTTCTTC. This codes for CSVERRGYNEQFF.

This clonotype has just a few counts. The CDR3 nucleotides are TGTGCCAGCAGCTCTCTCCAAAACATTCAGTACTTC. Protein product: CASSSLQNIQYF. The gene calls are TRBV7-9 and TRBJ2-4; no firm D call. Germline values: CDR1 SEHNR, CDR2 FQNEAQ (reference sequence). V dropped 4 bases and J dropped 5 bases, with 6 bases sitting between them. The CDR3 consists of 12 residues.

This clonotype was observed at least ten times. V gene TRBV4-2 combines with J gene TRBJ2-3, with D maybe TRBD1 (5 bases). V lost 1 base and J 3 bases, leaving 11 bases between the germline ends. Germline assignment: CDR1 LGHNA and CDR2 YNFKEQ. There are 15 residues in the CDR3. The CDR3 nucleotides are TGTGCCAGCAGCCAAGGGGGCCTGGATACAGATACGCAGTATTTT. This encodes CASSQGGLDTDTQYF.

Ten or more counts support this clonotype. The chain joins TRBV29-1 to TRBJ2-5, with D unresolved. Trimming took 7 bases from V and 4 from J, leaving 16 bases between them. The germline gives CDR1 SQVTM, CDR2 ANQGSEA. This CDR3 spans 13 amino acids. The CDR3 region is CSGRANAVETQYF. The CDR3, as DNA: TGCAGCGGGCGCGCAAACGCCGTAGAGACCCAGTACTTC. The entire variable domain, with the rest obtained from reference TRBV29-1 and TRBJ2-5, is as follows: SAVISQKPSRDICQRGTSLTIQCQVDSQVTMMFWYRQQPGQSLTLIATANQGSEATYESGFVIDKFPISRPNLTFSTLTVSNMSPEDSSIYLCSGRANAVETQYFGPGTRLLVL.

This clonotype was detected a few times. This sequence joins TRBV29-1 and TRBJ2-3; 13 positions match TRBD2. The length of the CDR3 is 14 residues. Germline CDR1 and CDR2: SQVTM and ANQGSEA. V was pared by 4 bases and J by 7 bases, with 5 bases of the junction left unmatched. The CDR3 sequence is CSVGGLAGRNTQYF. In DNA, the CDR3 is TGCAGCGTTGGGGGACTAGCGGGGAGGAATACGCAGTATTTT.

This clonotype was counted only a few times. Here the CDR3 reads CASRRTGDGSGYEQYF. The CDR3 DNA follows: TGTGCCAGCAGGAGGACAGGTGACGGGTCTGGGTACGAGCAGTACTTC. This chain joins TRBV12-3 or TRBV12-4 and TRBJ2-7; 7 bases fit TRBD1. The CDR3 is 16 residues long. Unmatched junction bases numbered 15, after V lost 6 bases and J lost 4 bases.

This clonotype has more than one count but fewer than ten. The CDR3 DNA is TGCAGTGCTAGAGATGAGGGACTAGCGGGATACGAGCAGTACTTC. It is translated as CSARDEGLAGYEQYF. This chain joins TRBV20-1 and TRBJ2-7, with TRBD2 matching over 13 bases. The CDR3 consists of 15 residues. CDR1 and CDR2 (germline): DFQATT, SNEGSKA (reference sequence). V lost 0 bases and J lost 4; bases outside the gene matches: 3.

V and J are TRBV11-2 and TRBJ2-3; D is unresolved. Trimming took off 0 bases at V and 6 bases at J, with 7 bases between the two ends. In germline, CDR1 is SGHAT, CDR2 FQNNGV. The CDR3 sequence is 13 residues long. CDR3 amino acids: CASSLEPPDTQYF. The CDR3 region has the DNA TGTGCCAGCAGCTTAGAACCCCCCGATACGCAGTATTTT.

The rearrangement joins TRBV28 to TRBJ2-7; 9 positions agree with TRBD2. Germline loops: CDR1 MDHEN, CDR2 SYDVKM. This CDR3 has 13 residues. With 7 bases clipped from V and 2 bases from J, the junction kept 3 bases outside the gene matches. The CDR3 coding sequence is TGTGCCAGCACTAGCGGGACAGCCTACGAGCAGTACTTC. It codes for CASTSGTAYEQYF.

This clonotype has a count of ten or more. The V and J genes are TRBV7-8 and TRBJ2-6; unclear D gene. Germline V gene sequence: CDR1 SGHVS, CDR2 FQNEAQ. V was trimmed by 1 base and J by 0 bases, leaving 7 bases between them. The CDR3 covers 16 residues. CDR3 DNA: TGTGCCAGCAGCTTAGATAGAACCTCTGGGGCCAACGTCCTGACTTTC. Encoded protein: CASSLDRTSGANVLTF.

This clonotype was found a few times. The V gene is TRBV28, the J gene TRBJ2-1; TRBD2 is a possible D gene (6 bases). CDR3 length: 16 amino acids. The germline CDR1 and CDR2 sequences are MDHEN and SYDVKM. V was clipped by 4 bases and J by 2 bases, with 15 bases between them. CDR3 in DNA: TGTGCCAGCAGTTCCGGGGGAGGCGGGGCCTACAATGAGCAGTTCTTC. Translated: CASSSGGGGAYNEQFF. Variable domain in full (rest from reference TRBV28 and TRBJ2-1): DVKVTQSSRYLVKRTGEKVFLECVQDMDHENMFWYRQDPGLGLRLIYFSYDVKMKEKGDIPEGYSVSREKKERFSLILESASTNQTSMYLCASSSGGGGAYNEQFFGPGTRLTVL.

This sequence joins TRBV20-1 and TRBJ2-7; tentatively, D is TRBD1 or TRBD2 (5 bases each). V was pared by 8 bases and J by 2 bases, with 19 bases between. The CDR3 runs to 14 residues. Per the germline V gene, CDR1 is DFQATT and CDR2 is SNEGSKA (reference sequence). The CDR3 reads CSLGSPGSPYEQYF. The CDR3 DNA is TGCAGTTTGGGGTCGCCAGGGAGTCCCTACGAGCAGTACTTC.

This clonotype was seen only a few times. The CDR3 DNA is TGCGCCAGCAGCTCGCTCCCCGGACAGGACTACGAGCAGTACTTC. Translated, it gives CASSSLPGQDYEQYF. The rearrangement joins TRBV5-1 to TRBJ2-7; the match to TRBD1 covers 7 bases. Per germline, CDR1 SGHRS and CDR2 YFSETQ. The CDR3 loop spans 15 amino acids. V shed 3 bases, J shed 3 bases, and the junction held 9 bases outside the gene matches.

This clonotype has just a few counts. The chain links TRBV7-9 to TRBJ2-1, with 12 bases fitting TRBD2. The CDR3 extends over 13 amino acids. The germline CDR1 and CDR2 sequences are SEHNR and FQNEAQ (reference sequence). V lost 3 bases, J lost 12 bases, and 3 bases stayed unmatched. The CDR3 loop is CASSLTSGSPQFF. Here the CDR3 DNA reads TGTGCCAGCAGCTTGACTAGCGGGAGTCCGCAGTTCTTC.

The rearrangement joins TRBV11-2 to TRBJ1-1; weak D call: TRBD1 (5 bases). There are 14 residues in the CDR3. The V and J ends lost 3 bases and 5 bases respectively, with 13 bases between them. CDR1 is SGHAT and CDR2 is FQNNGV in the germline V gene. The CDR3 region has the DNA TGTGCCAGCAGCTTCACCAGGGCGCGTACTGAAGCTTTCTTT. Its protein product is CASSFTRARTEAFF.

This clonotype was picked up a small number of times. The rearrangement uses TRBV7-3 and TRBJ1-3; no clear D gene. There are 16 residues in the CDR3. V dropped 4 bases and J dropped 0 bases, with 13 bases sitting between them. Germline assignment: CDR1 SGHTA and CDR2 FQGTGA. The CDR3 bases are TGTGCCAGCAGCTCCGGGCCGTTGAGCTCTGGAAACACCATATATTTT. This codes for CASSSGPLSSGNTIYF.

Ten or more counts support this clonotype. V usage is TRBV7-7 and J usage is TRBJ2-3, with TRBD2 matching 13 bases. The germline CDR1 and CDR2 sequences are SSHAT and FNYEAQ (reference sequence). This CDR3 has 18 residues. V lost 5 bases and J lost 2; bases outside the gene matches: 10. CDR3 coding DNA: TGTGCCAGCAGCGCGGGACTAGCGGGACCGGGCGACACAGATACGCAGTATTTT. Amino acids: CASSAGLAGPGDTDTQYF.

The rearrangement links TRBV29-1 to TRBJ2-2; 9 bases match TRBD2. The germline V gene encodes CDR1 SQVTM and CDR2 ANQGSEA. J lost 6 bases, V lost 0 bases, and 5 bases had no gene match. This CDR3 contains 15 residues. The CDR3 DNA follows: TGCAGCGTTGAAGATCTTCGGACTAGCGCCGGGGAGCTGTTTTTT. Amino acid sequence: CSVEDLRTSAGELFF.

At least ten counts were recorded for this clonotype. The chain is built from TRBV5-4 and TRBJ1-6; D possibly corresponds to TRBD1 (5 bases). The CDR3 is made up of 14 amino acids. Germline V gene lookup returns CDR1 SGHNT and CDR2 YYREEE (reference sequence). Trimming took off 3 bases at V and 7 bases at J, with 11 bases between the two ends. CDR3 sequence: CASSSPGLNSPLHF. In nucleotides, the CDR3 is TGTGCCAGCAGCTCGCCGGGGCTAAATTCACCCCTCCACTTT.